This T cell receptor (beta chain) was sequenced during a study of shared clonotypes between healthy human individuals. Broader study findings: What rarefaction showed was incomplete sorted-subset sequencing despite large depth. Memory subsets had estimated richness that was generally smaller than that of naive subsets.

Naivety among CD8 cells was defined by CD45RO negativity and positive CCR7 selection, thereby excluding terminally differentiated effector memory CD45RA+ cells. About this clone: What it binds is not known.

CDR1 SNHLY and CDR2 FYNNEI come from the germline V gene. V lost 6 bases, J lost 3 bases, and 3 bases stayed unmatched. The CDR3 contains 14 residues. Only in-frame clones appear in the TCRdb table, and some are missing; sequencing was by immunoSEQ multiplex PCR. The sample holds hundreds of thousands of clones, about 92% seen once. The V and J genes are TRBV2 and TRBJ2-1; 9 bases line up with TRBD1. The sample comprised naive CD8+ T cells sorted from blood. The source of this sequence is a man aged 25-45 years in good health. The CDR3 reads CASRDRGNYNEQFF. In nucleotides, the CDR3 is TGTGCCAGCAGGGACAGGGGAAACTACAATGAGCAGTTCTTC.